This T cell receptor (beta chain) was recorded in a study of Ad26.COV2.S vaccination and SARS-CoV-2 variants. Study-level background: Ad26.COV2.S, an intramuscular injection, was given once or twice 56 days apart. Overall study results and limits: Individuals receiving vaccine had higher spike-specific TCR breadth than placebo recipients did.

The junction had 8 bases not matched to a gene; V was cut back by 6 bases and J by 6 bases. The CDR3 runs to 17 residues. Per the germline V gene, CDR1 is MDHEN and CDR2 is SYDVKM. Documented treatment: around 19 received Ad26.COV2.S at low or high dose, single or two shots; about 5 received placebo; per-sample allocation not given. Sampling took place 63 days after the first vaccine or placebo injection. The donor was a Boston adult aged 18-55 years. Immunization relied on an Ad26 vector, which expressed Wuhan-strain SARS-CoV-2 spike. Repertoires were generated with immunoSEQ multiplex PCR, while TCRdb's copy carries only in-frame clones and drops some. The sample includes roughly 300,000 clones, around 88% of them seen just once. A remark on this clone: Its antigen is unknown.

This receptor was identified in a person aged 18-60 years who received the Ad26.COV2.S COVID-19 vaccine or a placebo. The sequenced sample was peripheral blood, obtained in a trial of Ad26.COV2.S vaccine versus placebo. This chain joins TRBV28 and TRBJ2-4, with 16 positions matching TRBD2. CDR3 residues: CASRAGTSGRAVNIQYF. The CDR3 DNA reads as TGTGCCAGCAGAGCCGGGACTAGCGGGAGGGCTGTAAACATTCAGTACTTC.